One sample yielded the 32 T cell receptor beta chains listed below, sequenced in a study of early T cells in non-severe SARS-CoV-2 infection. TCRdb fed the 5' RACE reads into MiXCR, producing one record per CDR3 protein. The sample consists of 85,000 to 100,000 distinct CDR3 sequences, approximately 17% of them appearing once. The sample consisted of whole blood, taken at baseline. These receptor sequences come from an adult who was a healthcare worker with PCR-confirmed SARS-CoV-2 infection or an uninfected control (not recorded which).

The chain employs TRBV10-3 and TRBJ2-2; 9 nucleotides line up with TRBD1. The CDR3 has 13 amino acids. Germline trimming cut 11 bases from V and 3 bases from J; bases unmatched to any gene: 4. Germline loops: CDR1 ENHRY, CDR2 SYGVKD. CDR3 protein: CASRTGDTGELFF. The CDR3 nucleotides read TGTGCCTCTCGGACAGGGGACACCGGGGAGCTGTTTTTT.

This clonotype was seen many times. This sequence joins TRBV7-6 and TRBJ2-7; TRBD2 matches at 8 bases. CDR3 length: 15 amino acids. In germline, CDR1 is SGHVS, CDR2 FNYEAQ. J lost 6 bases, V lost 5 bases, and 12 bases had no gene match. The CDR3 here is CASSREGIPSGEQYF. The CDR3 region has the DNA TGTGCCAGCAGCCGGGAGGGAATACCTTCGGGCGAGCAGTACTTC. The full variable domain, its missing parts supplied by reference TRBV7-6 and TRBJ2-7, is GAGVSQSPRYKVTKRGQDVALRCDPISGHVSLYWYRQALGQGPEFLTYFNYEAQQDKSGLPNDRFSAERPEGSISTLTIQRTEQRDSAMYRCASSREGIPSGEQYFGPGTRLTVT.

This clonotype was seen only a few times. The genes are TRBV7-3 and TRBJ2-3; D may be TRBD2 (7 bases). Looked up from germline, CDR1 is SGHTA and CDR2 is FQGTGA. The CDR3 length is 14 residues. The ends were cut back, 4 bases at V and 6 bases at J, with 14 bases in the middle. Here the CDR3 reads CASSSGDYGDTQYF. CDR3 in DNA: TGTGCCAGCAGCTCAGGGGACTATGGGGATACGCAGTATTTT.

J is TRBJ2-3 and V is TRBV6-1; no clear D gene. V gave up 4 bases and J gave up 4 bases, with 3 bases separating them. Per germline, CDR1 MNHNS and CDR2 SASEGT. The CDR3 is made up of 11 amino acids. The CDR3 nucleotides read TGTGCCAGCAGTGCTTCAGATACGCAGTATTTT. Its protein product is CASSASDTQYF.

This clonotype was recorded at least ten times. The chain recombines TRBV19 with TRBJ2-1; 14 bases fit TRBD2. Germline CDR1 is LNHDA and CDR2 is SQIVND (reference sequence). The ends lost 6 bases at V and 4 bases at J; junction bases unmatched: 8. The CDR3 is made up of 17 amino acids. The CDR3 DNA reads as TGTGCCAGTAGACCGACTAGCGGGAGGGAGGGGTACAATGAGCAGTTCTTC. Protein product: CASRPTSGREGYNEQFF.

This clonotype was counted a few times. V gene TRBV11-2 combines with J gene TRBJ2-1; unclear D gene. The CDR3 consists of 11 residues. Trimming left V 5 bases short and J 5 bases short, with 4 bases between. Germline V gene data show CDR1 as SGHAT and CDR2 as FQNNGV. The CDR3, as DNA: TGTGCCAGCAGCCGAGACAATGAGCAGTTCTTC. Translated, it gives CASSRDNEQFF.

This clonotype turned up a few times. The V call is TRBV2, the J call TRBJ2-1; TRBD1 aligns across 10 bases. From germline, CDR1 is SNHLY and CDR2 FYNNEI. There are 14 residues in the CDR3. V lost 8 bases, J lost 2 bases, and 3 bases stayed unmatched. CDR3 residues: CASEGTGAYNEQFF. In nucleotides, the CDR3 is TGTGCCAGCGAAGGGACAGGGGCCTACAATGAGCAGTTCTTC.

This chain connects TRBV27 to TRBJ2-7, with 9 bases that match TRBD2. Germline values: CDR1 MNHEY, CDR2 SMNVEV (reference sequence). The CDR3 sequence is 15 residues long. V lost 2 bases and J lost 6; bases outside the gene matches: 8. In DNA form, the CDR3 reads TGTGCCAGCAGTTTAATGGCTAGCGGGATTGGCGAGCAGTACTTC. Protein product: CASSLMASGIGEQYF.

This clonotype was found many times. The chain is built from TRBV28 and TRBJ2-1; TRBD2 agrees at 9 bases. This CDR3 comprises 15 residues. After removal of 5 bases from V and 8 bases from J, the junction contained 10 bases not matched to a gene. Per germline, CDR1 MDHEN and CDR2 SYDVKM. The DNA for the CDR3 is TGTGCCAGCAGTAGTAGGCGGGAGGGCCCCTATGAGCAGTTCTTC. Translated: CASSSRREGPYEQFF.

V and J are TRBV9 and TRBJ2-5; TRBD2 aligns across 10 bases. Looked up from germline, CDR1 is SGDLS and CDR2 is YYNGEE. V lost 4 bases, J lost 4 bases, and 7 bases stayed unmatched. The CDR3 has 15 residues. The CDR3 protein is CASSILAGDGETQYF. In DNA form, the CDR3 reads TGTGCCAGCAGCATCCTAGCGGGAGATGGAGAGACCCAGTACTTC. Variable domain in full (rest from reference TRBV9 and TRBJ2-5): DSGVTQTPKHLITATGQRVTLRCSPRSGDLSVYWYQQSLDQGLQFLIQYYNGEERAKGNILERFSAQQFPDLHSELNLSSLELGDSALYFCASSILAGDGETQYFGPGTRLLVL.

This clonotype was found many times. The J gene is TRBJ1-5, the V gene TRBV7-6; possible D gene TRBD1, 5 bases. V was shortened by 5 bases and J by 7 bases, with 12 bases between the two germline ends. Germline V gives CDR1 SGHVS, CDR2 FNYEAQ. This CDR3 is 13 amino acids long. CDR3 region: CASSTNTGQPQHF. The CDR3 nucleotides are TGTGCCAGCAGCACAAACACAGGACAGCCCCAGCATTTT.

At least ten counts were recorded for this clonotype. The chain joins TRBV9 to TRBJ2-5; D may match TRBD1 or TRBD2 (5 bases each). This CDR3 comprises 16 residues. CDR1 is SGDLS, CDR2 YYNGEE, per germline. The V and J ends lost 0 bases and 3 bases respectively, with 15 bases between them. CDR3 protein: CASSVGAGTSEETQYF. The CDR3 DNA is TGTGCCAGCAGCGTAGGAGCCGGGACGTCCGAAGAGACCCAGTACTTC. Looking up the rest from reference TRBV9 and TRBJ2-5 gives the full variable domain: DSGVTQTPKHLITATGQRVTLRCSPRSGDLSVYWYQQSLDQGLQFLIQYYNGEERAKGNILERFSAQQFPDLHSELNLSSLELGDSALYFCASSVGAGTSEETQYFGPGTRLLVL.

There are many counts of this clonotype. V and J are TRBV29-1 and TRBJ2-6; D unresolved. The V gene lost 5 bases and the J gene lost 0 bases, with 5 bases spanning the gap. The CDR3 runs to 13 residues. Germline V lookup: CDR1 SQVTM, CDR2 ANQGSEA. CDR3 DNA sequence: TGCAGCGTTCACAGCTCTGGGGCCAACGTCCTGACTTTC. Translation gives CSVHSSGANVLTF.

This clonotype was detected ten times or more. The chain combines TRBV11-2 with TRBJ2-1; maybe TRBD2 (6 bases). Trimming stripped 7 bases from V and 8 bases from J, with 15 bases between. The CDR3 is made up of 13 amino acids. Germline V gene data show CDR1 as SGHAT and CDR2 as FQNNGV. CDR3 sequence reads: CASKKGRIDEQFF. The CDR3 region has the DNA TGTGCCAGCAAGAAGGGGAGGATAGATGAGCAGTTCTTC. The full variable domain, completed using reference TRBV11-2 and TRBJ2-1, is EAGVAQSPRYKIIEKRQSVAFWCNPISGHATLYWYQQILGQGPKLLIQFQNNGVVDDSQLPKDRFSAERLKGVDSTLKIQPAKLEDSAVYLCASKKGRIDEQFFGPGTRLTVL.

The CDR3 DNA sequence: TGTGCCAGCAGTGTCGTTGGCGAGCAGTTCTTC. It is translated as CASSVVGEQFF. The chain uses TRBV25-1 and TRBJ2-1; D remains unclear. This CDR3 has 11 residues. Trimming pared 4 bases from V and 10 bases from J, leaving 8 bases between. Germline V lookup: CDR1 MGHDK, CDR2 SYGVNS.

This chain connects TRBV3-1 to TRBJ2-3; D call uncertain. V lost 4 bases, J lost 2 bases, and 4 bases lay in between. The CDR3 extends over 12 amino acids. Germline CDR1 reads LGHDT; CDR2 reads YNNKEL (reference sequence). CDR3 sequence: CASSLNTDTQYF. CDR3 bases: TGTGCCAGCAGCCTCAACACAGATACGCAGTATTTT.

This chain links TRBV7-9 with TRBJ2-2, with D uncertain. Looked up from germline, CDR1 is SEHNR and CDR2 is FQNEAQ (reference sequence). This CDR3 contains 16 residues. With 3 bases removed from V and 0 bases from J, the gap between germline ends came to 11 bases. In DNA form, the CDR3 reads TGTGCCAGCAGCTTTGATCGGGTTTCGAACACCGGGGAGCTGTTTTTT. Its protein product is CASSFDRVSNTGELFF.

This clonotype was picked up many times. This sequence joins TRBV12-3 or TRBV12-4 and TRBJ2-7, with D possibly matching TRBD2 (5 bases). This CDR3 is built from 11 residues. V shed 4 bases and J shed 7 bases, with 8 bases lying between them. CDR3 protein: CASSSGKEQYF. The CDR3, as DNA: TGTGCCAGCAGTTCCGGGAAAGAGCAGTACTTC.

This clonotype is a singleton in its sample. The chain uses TRBV6-2 or TRBV6-3 and TRBJ2-1; 12 bases agree with TRBD2. Trimming took 5 bases from V and 10 from J; bases not matched to a gene: 9. CDR1 is MNHEY and CDR2 is SVGEGT in the germline V gene. The CDR3 runs to 15 residues. The CDR3 loop is CASSTRASGREEQFF. The CDR3 coding sequence is TGTGCCAGCAGTACCCGGGCTAGCGGGAGGGAGGAGCAGTTCTTC.

The chain has TRBV18 and TRBJ2-7; perhaps TRBD2 as D (6 bases). The CDR3 is 15 amino acids. Looked up from germline, CDR1 is KGHSH and CDR2 is LQKENI. The V and J ends lost 6 bases and 5 bases respectively, with 20 bases between them. This chain's CDR3 is CASSPTTGLGNEQYF. The CDR3 region has the DNA TGTGCCAGCTCCCCAACTACGGGACTCGGAAACGAGCAGTACTTC.

This clonotype has a handful of counts. The chain carries TRBV6-1 and TRBJ2-1; D is uncertain. V was shortened by 2 bases and J by 5 bases, with 7 bases between the two germline ends. CDR3 length: 13 amino acids. Germline values: CDR1 MNHNS, CDR2 SASEGT. CDR3 DNA sequence: TGTGCCAGCAGTGAACTGACACACAATGAGCAGTTCTTC. It encodes CASSELTHNEQFF.

The sample holds many counts of this clonotype. The CDR3 spells CSANRGSTEAFF. As DNA, the CDR3 is TGCAGTGCTAACAGGGGAAGCACTGAAGCTTTCTTT. The chain couples TRBV20-1 to TRBJ1-1; 7 positions agree with TRBD1. The V segment lost 4 bases and the J segment 4 bases; nucleotides outside the gene matches: 3. This CDR3 region has 12 residues. CDR1 is DFQATT, CDR2 SNEGSKA, per germline (reference sequence).

This clonotype was counted between two and nine times. Here the CDR3 DNA reads TGCAGTGCTAGGGTTCACAGGGAAAACGCTGAAGCTTTCTTT. Its protein is CSARVHRENAEAFF. This chain uses TRBV20-1 with TRBJ1-1; D possibly corresponds to TRBD1 (6 bases). V dropped 3 bases and J dropped 6 bases, with 17 bases sitting between them. The CDR3 runs to 14 residues. Germline CDR1 DFQATT, CDR2 SNEGSKA (reference sequence).

This clonotype was seen only a few times. The V gene is TRBV27, the J gene TRBJ2-1, with 8 bases lining up with TRBD1. There are 15 residues in the CDR3. Trimming removed 4 bases from V and 8 bases from J; junction bases left unmatched: 10. Germline CDR1 reads MNHEY; CDR2 reads SMNVEV (reference sequence). CDR3 bases: TGTGCCAGCAGTTATGCACAGGGGGTGGCGGATGAGCAGTTCTTC. Its translation is CASSYAQGVADEQFF.

The CDR3 spells CASSLLAKSTDTQYF. The CDR3 bases are TGTGCCAGCAGCCTCCTAGCGAAGAGCACAGATACGCAGTATTTT. The chain links TRBV7-6 to TRBJ2-3, with TRBD2 as a possible D gene (6 bases). The V and J ends lost 5 bases and 0 bases respectively, with 12 bases between them. The CDR3 runs to 15 residues. Looked up from germline, CDR1 is SGHVS and CDR2 is FNYEAQ.

The V and J genes are TRBV3-1 and TRBJ2-7; D might be TRBD1 or TRBD2, each matching 7 bases. The CDR3 has 15 residues. V was pared by 4 bases and J by 3 bases, with 16 bases between. The germline V gene has CDR1 LGHDT and CDR2 YNNKEL (reference sequence). The CDR3 DNA is TGTGCCAGCAGCCCCCCAGGGGGGAGGGACTACGAGCAGTACTTC. It yields the protein CASSPPGGRDYEQYF.

J is TRBJ2-2 and V is TRBV6-5, with unresolved D. Trimming removed 2 bases at V and 1 base at J, with 2 bases between. This CDR3 has 13 amino acids. Germline CDR1 MNHEY, CDR2 SVGAGI. CDR3 nucleotide sequence: TGTGCCAGCAGTTACCTGAACACCGGGGAGCTGTTTTTT. Translated, it gives CASSYLNTGELFF.

V is TRBV7-2 and J is TRBJ2-7; 7 nucleotides agree with TRBD2. Germline-derived CDR1 and CDR2 are SGHTA and FQGNSA. V shed 2 bases and J 3 bases; nucleotides not matched to a gene: 1. The CDR3 covers 13 residues. CDR3 residues: CASSLTSDYEQYF. CDR3 bases: TGTGCCAGCAGCTTAACTAGCGACTACGAGCAGTACTTC.

Only a few counts were recorded for this clonotype. The gene calls are TRBV7-9 and TRBJ2-2; 9 bases match TRBD2. V was clipped by 4 bases and J by 6 bases; unmatched bases: 6. This CDR3 has 15 residues. Germline assignment: CDR1 SEHNR and CDR2 FQNEAQ (reference sequence). CDR3 amino acids: CASSSNSGSAGELFF. Here the CDR3 DNA reads TGTGCCAGCAGCTCAAATAGCGGGAGCGCCGGGGAGCTGTTTTTT.

The chain links TRBV7-2 to TRBJ1-3; D is unresolved. The CDR3 length is 12 residues. Germline V gives CDR1 SGHTA, CDR2 FQGNSA. V was shortened by 3 bases and J by 4 bases, with 4 bases between the two germline ends. CDR3 DNA: TGTGCCAGCAGCTTGGACGGAAACACCATATATTTT. It translates to CASSLDGNTIYF.

Only a few counts were recorded for this clonotype. This sequence joins TRBV28 and TRBJ2-1, with 11 positions matching TRBD2. From germline, CDR1 is MDHEN and CDR2 SYDVKM. V gave up 7 bases and J gave up 6 bases; unmatched junction bases: 8. This CDR3 is built from 15 residues. As DNA, the CDR3 is TGTGCCAGCACCCGGGGAGGACTAGCGGGCAATGAGCAGTTCTTC. Protein sequence: CASTRGGLAGNEQFF.

This clonotype turned up a few times. The chain couples TRBV30 to TRBJ2-3; D may match TRBD1 or TRBD2 (5 bases each). The germline gives CDR1 GTSNPN, CDR2 SVGIG (reference sequence). The CDR3 spans 13 residues. Between the trimmed V and J ends, which lost 5 bases and 6 bases, there was a span of 15 bases. CDR3 region: CAWGTLVGDTQYF. DNA of the CDR3: TGTGCCTGGGGGACCTTAGTGGGCGATACGCAGTATTTT. The full variable domain, with the rest looked up from reference TRBV30 and TRBJ2-3, is SQTIHQWPATLVQPVGSPLSLECTVEGTSNPNLYWYRQAAGRGLQLLFYSVGIGQISSEVPQNLSASRPQDRQFILSSKKLLLSDSGFYLCAWGTLVGDTQYFGPGTRLTVL.